The 19 T cell receptor beta chains below all came from one sample that was sequenced in a study of PD-L1 blockade in urothelial cancer. Libraries were prepared by immunoSEQ multiplex PCR; TCRdb keeps only in-frame clonotypes and omits some of them. Counted here are fewer than 100,000 clones, roughly 80% occurring once; the ten biggest clones make up 6.5% to 8%. Time point denoted: pretreatment peripheral blood. Sequenced material: PBMCs, taken around atezolizumab (anti-PD-L1) treatment. These receptors all come from a man aged 35-49 years with urothelial cancer.

V and J are TRBV7-8 and TRBJ2-1; 11 bases are a match to TRBD2. The CDR3 is 15 residues long. The trim removed 5 bases at V and 7 bases at J, leaving 7 bases unmatched. Germline CDR1 and CDR2: SGHVS and FQNEAQ. CDR3 bases: TGTGCCAGCAGCCCCGCCGGGACTAGCGGAAATGAGCAGTTCTTC. It encodes CASSPAGTSGNEQFF.

As DNA, the CDR3 is TGTGCCAGCAGCGCCGCCGGGGCTGGAAACACCATATATTTT. This codes for CASSAAGAGNTIYF. The genes are TRBV9 and TRBJ1-3; D not resolved. CDR1 is SGDLS, CDR2 YYNGEE, per germline. The CDR3 runs to 14 residues. The germline V and J ends were trimmed by 3 bases and 2 bases, with 9 bases remaining between them.

This clone was recorded only once. The rearrangement uses TRBV5-6 and TRBJ2-7; D might be TRBD1 (5 bases). Trimming pared 4 bases from V and 0 bases from J, leaving 8 bases between. The germline gives CDR1 SGHDT, CDR2 YYEEEE. The CDR3 spans 13 residues. The CDR3 protein is CASSPRVSYEQYF. In DNA, the CDR3 is TGTGCCAGCAGCCCCAGGGTCTCCTACGAGCAGTACTTC.

The chain uses TRBV21-1 and TRBJ2-3; no check of the table's D call, TRBD2, against the DNA was made. TRBV21-1 has pseudogene status. This CDR3 comprises 16 residues. The CDR3 DNA follows: TGTGCCAGCAGCAAAGGGGCTAGCGGGGGCACAGATACGCAGTATTTT. Translated, it gives CASSKGASGGTDTQYF.

The table lists this clone with a few counts. The gene calls are TRBV6-5 and TRBJ1-1; 7 nucleotides agree with TRBD1. The CDR3 consists of 12 residues. V shed 4 bases and J 8 bases; nucleotides not matched to a gene: 4. Per germline, CDR1 MNHEY and CDR2 SVGAGI. The CDR3, as DNA: TGTGCCAGCAGTTTGAAGACAGGGGAAGCTTTCTTT. Its protein product is CASSLKTGEAFF.

This clone was observed a single time. J is TRBJ2-5 and V is TRBV5-4, with 11 positions matching TRBD2. CDR1 SGHNT and CDR2 YYREEE come from the germline V gene (reference sequence). With V trimmed by 3 bases and J by 5 bases, 15 bases remained unmatched. The CDR3 runs to 18 residues. The CDR3 loop reads CASSYIAGGPGGGETQYF. Written as DNA, the CDR3 is TGTGCCAGCAGCTATATAGCGGGAGGGCCGGGGGGAGGGGAGACCCAGTACTTC. The variable domain in full, with the rest retrieved from reference TRBV5-4 and TRBJ2-5, is ETGVTQSPTHLIKTRGQQVTLRCSSQSGHNTVSWYQQALGQGPQFIFQYYREEENGRGNFPPRFSGLQFPNYSSELNVNALELDDSALYLCASSYIAGGPGGGETQYFGPGTRLLVL.

V is TRBV27 and J is TRBJ2-2; maybe TRBD2 (6 bases). Germline values: CDR1 MNHEY, CDR2 SMNVEV (reference sequence). V dropped 7 bases and J dropped 1 base, with 13 bases sitting between them. The CDR3 runs 15 residues. DNA for the CDR3: TGTGCCAGCACTGTGCGGGAAGGGAACACCGGGGAGCTGTTTTTT. Protein sequence: CASTVREGNTGELFF.

The V and J genes are TRBV18 and TRBJ2-7; a weak D match, TRBD2 (6 bases). Germline CDR1 and CDR2: KGHSH and LQKENI. Deletions cut 0 bases from V and 4 bases from J, with 13 bases between. There are 15 residues in the CDR3. The CDR3 DNA reads as TGTGCCAGCTCACCACCGGGAATGGGGAGGTACGAGCAGTACTTC. It is translated as CASSPPGMGRYEQYF.

The chain uses TRBV11-3 and TRBJ1-2; TRBD1 matches at 8 bases. The CDR3 has 14 amino acids. Germline V gene lookup returns CDR1 SGHNT and CDR2 YENEEA. Germline trimming cut 0 bases from V and 8 bases from J; bases unmatched to any gene: 5. CDR3 loop: CASSLDDRGSGYTF. In DNA, the CDR3 is TGTGCCAGCAGCTTAGACGACAGGGGCAGCGGCTACACCTTC.

This clone was found once. The chain employs TRBV7-9 and TRBJ1-1; unclear D gene. The CDR3 spans 14 residues. Germline V gene sequence: CDR1 SEHNR, CDR2 FQNEAQ (reference sequence). The V end lost 5 bases, the J end lost 1 base, and 11 bases lay between the germline ends. The CDR3 DNA sequence: TGTGCCAGCAGCCGCGGGCACGGGAACACTGAAGCTTTCTTT. Its translation: CASSRGHGNTEAFF.

The chain joins TRBV4-1 to TRBJ2-7, with TRBD2 identical over 12 bases. Germline lookup yields CDR1 MGHRA and CDR2 YSYEKL. V lost 3 bases and J lost 1; bases outside the gene matches: 10. This CDR3 has 18 residues. The CDR3 coding sequence is TGCGCCAGCAGCCAGGCGCGACTAGCGGGAGTACTTTCCTACGAGCAGTACTTC. As protein: CASSQARLAGVLSYEQYF.

The chain combines TRBV30 with TRBJ2-5, with 9 bases lining up with TRBD2. This CDR3 region has 18 residues. Germline V gives CDR1 GTSNPN, CDR2 SVGIG (reference sequence). J gave up 4 bases and V 0 bases, and 15 bases lay outside the gene matches. The CDR3 region is CAWSVGLAGRGSGETQYF. The CDR3 coding sequence is TGTGCCTGGAGTGTAGGCCTAGCGGGGAGGGGTTCCGGAGAGACCCAGTACTTC.

The gene calls are TRBV7-9 and TRBJ1-1; D perhaps matches TRBD1 (5 bases). The CDR3 consists of 14 residues. The ends were cut back, 0 bases at V and 4 bases at J, with 9 bases in the middle. CDR1 SEHNR and CDR2 FQNEAQ come from the germline V gene (reference sequence). In DNA, the CDR3 is TGTGCCAGCAGCTTAGCGCGTGACAGCACTGAAGCTTTCTTT. Translation gives CASSLARDSTEAFF.

This clone was observed a handful of times. The sample carries other DNA sequences with the same CDR3. The chain is built from TRBV6-6 and TRBJ2-7; 7 nucleotides align to TRBD1. The ends lost 3 bases at V and 1 base at J; junction bases unmatched: 6. Germline V gives CDR1 MNHNY, CDR2 SVGAGI (reference sequence). This CDR3 region has 15 residues. CDR3 DNA: TGTGCCAGCAGTTATCACCGGGACAGTTCCTACGAGCAGTACTTC. This gives the protein CASSYHRDSSYEQYF.

The chain employs TRBV6-1 and TRBJ2-1, with 8 bases lining up with TRBD2. The CDR3 has 18 residues. J gave up 2 bases and V 2 bases, and 11 bases lay outside the gene matches. Germline loops: CDR1 MNHNS, CDR2 SASEGT. CDR3 region: CASSEYWGAGATYNEQFF. CDR3 bases: TGTGCCAGCAGTGAATATTGGGGAGCGGGAGCTACCTACAATGAGCAGTTCTTC.

The chain couples TRBV29-1 to TRBJ2-6; D not resolved. V lost 0 bases, J lost 4 bases, and 10 bases lay in between. The CDR3 runs to 15 residues. Germline-derived CDR1 and CDR2 are SQVTM and ANQGSEA. Here the CDR3 DNA reads TGCAGCGTTGAAGATAACGACTCCGGGGCCAACGTCCTGACTTTC. Amino acid sequence: CSVEDNDSGANVLTF.

This rearrangement joins TRBV9 to TRBJ1-5, with a weak D call TRBD1 (5 bases). CDR3 length: 13 amino acids. Trimming removed 3 bases at V and 9 bases at J, with 13 bases between. CDR1 SGDLS and CDR2 YYNGEE come from the germline V gene. In DNA form, the CDR3 reads TGTGCCAGCAGCGGCCAGGGCACGGGGCCCCAGCATTTT. Translated: CASSGQGTGPQHF. Looking up the rest from reference TRBV9 and TRBJ1-5 gives the full variable domain: DSGVTQTPKHLITATGQRVTLRCSPRSGDLSVYWYQQSLDQGLQFLIQYYNGEERAKGNILERFSAQQFPDLHSELNLSSLELGDSALYFCASSGQGTGPQHFGDGTRLSIL.

The rearrangement uses TRBV9 and TRBJ1-3; no definite D call. Germline lookup yields CDR1 SGDLS and CDR2 YYNGEE. CDR3 length: 15 residues. Between the trimmed V and J ends, which lost 0 bases and 1 base, there was a span of 8 bases. The CDR3 loop is CASSVVAGSGNTIYF. CDR3 sequence (DNA): TGTGCCAGCAGCGTAGTTGCGGGTTCTGGAAACACCATATATTTT.

The V gene is TRBV21-1, the J gene TRBJ2-3; TRBD2 is the table's D call and was not checked against the DNA. TRBV21-1 is annotated as a pseudogene. This CDR3 region has 18 residues. The CDR3 DNA reads TGTGCCAGCAGCAAACCCTCTCGAGCTAGCGTGGTGGGAGATACGCAGTATTTT. Protein: CASSKPSRASVVGDTQYF.